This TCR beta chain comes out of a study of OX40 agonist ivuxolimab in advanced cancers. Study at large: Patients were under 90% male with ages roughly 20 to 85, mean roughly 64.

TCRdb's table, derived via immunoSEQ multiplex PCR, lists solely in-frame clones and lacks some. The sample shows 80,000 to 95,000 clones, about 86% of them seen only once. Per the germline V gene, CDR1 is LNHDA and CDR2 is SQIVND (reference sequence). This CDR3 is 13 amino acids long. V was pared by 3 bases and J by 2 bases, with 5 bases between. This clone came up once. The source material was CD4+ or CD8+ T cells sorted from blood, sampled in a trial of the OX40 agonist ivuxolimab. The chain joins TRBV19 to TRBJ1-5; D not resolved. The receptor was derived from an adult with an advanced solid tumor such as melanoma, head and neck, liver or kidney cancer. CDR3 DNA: TGTGCCAGTAGTATGAACCGCAATCAGCCCCAGCATTTT. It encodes CASSMNRNQPQHF.